The following is a T cell receptor beta chain sequence with its context. Its antigen is unknown. The sample comes from a study of shared clonotypes between healthy human individuals. Points from the study as a whole: Generation probability values for non-shared clonotypes were lower than those for clonotypes shared by all four donors.

At the deep level, the assay was run. Some clones are missing from TCRdb's copy, which holds only in-frame ones; the method was immunoSEQ multiplex PCR. This sample has about 380,000 clones, with just over 95% found just once. V lost 3 bases and J 4 bases, leaving 13 bases between the germline ends. The CDR3 totals 15 residues. CDR1 is KGHSH and CDR2 is LQKENI in the germline V gene. All participating donors were Caucasian adults from Nashville, Tennessee. V usage is TRBV18 and J usage is TRBJ1-5; D is unresolved. Specimen: memory CD8+ T cells sorted from blood. The subset: CD45RO+ cells pooled with CCR7-negative TemRA cells. The sequence came from a man younger than 45 in good health. This chain's CDR3 is CASSPNKGLNQPQHF. CDR3 DNA sequence: TGTGCCAGCTCACCCAATAAGGGCTTAAATCAGCCCCAGCATTTT.